A selection of T cell receptor beta chains follows, all from one sample in a study of blood T cell repertoires in COVID-19. Sequencing used immunoSEQ multiplex PCR; TCRdb keeps in-frame clones, though not all of them. The sample has about 210,000 clones, 60% to 85% seen once. What was sequenced was peripheral blood. Receptor source: a woman aged 70 to 79 with acute or convalescent COVID-19. CDR3s leave out the opening cysteine and the closing phenylalanine or tryptophan. Fields, in order: CDR3 protein, V gene, D gene. A D gene is named only where the DNA matches it firmly.

cdr3_aa: ASSAGTSGNTIY; v_call: TRBV18; d_call: NA
cdr3_aa: SGERGTKNTEAF; v_call: TRBV29-1; d_call: NA
cdr3_aa: ASSQRWTGPYEQY; v_call: TRBV21-1; d_call: NA
cdr3_aa: ASSFAGQGWDEQF; v_call: TRBV27; d_call: TRBD1
cdr3_aa: AWRGSSSYNSPLH; v_call: TRBV30; d_call: NA
cdr3_aa: ASSQGTDGNSPLH; v_call: TRBV4-1; d_call: NA
cdr3_aa: ASSVDGQGYEQY; v_call: TRBV9; d_call: NA
cdr3_aa: ASSLDSQREQY; v_call: TRBV5-1; d_call: NA
cdr3_aa: AIKTGGGGEQF; v_call: TRBV10-3; d_call: TRBD1
cdr3_aa: ASSPRTDYYEQY; v_call: TRBV19; d_call: NA
cdr3_aa: ASIIGGVSTGELF; v_call: TRBV5-6; d_call: NA
cdr3_aa: ATSDPVDHPRNEQF; v_call: TRBV24-1; d_call: NA
cdr3_aa: ASSVNRAETQY; v_call: TRBV5-8; d_call: NA
cdr3_aa: ASSDWADTQY; v_call: TRBV2; d_call: NA
cdr3_aa: SARGGGLNTEAF; v_call: TRBV29-1; d_call: NA
cdr3_aa: ASSQAMDTSTDTQY; v_call: TRBV4-2; d_call: NA
cdr3_aa: ASSLAPGTEAF; v_call: TRBV5-1; d_call: NA
cdr3_aa: ASKDSLQDTQY; v_call: TRBV5-1; d_call: NA
cdr3_aa: ASRQNPGSGTDTQY; v_call: TRBV5-1; d_call: NA
cdr3_aa: ASSETVGLDTQY; v_call: TRBV10-1; d_call: NA
cdr3_aa: AISESSPNTGELF; v_call: TRBV10-3; d_call: NA
cdr3_aa: SVRGADRQPSYEQY; v_call: TRBV29-1; d_call: NA